A selection of T cell receptor beta chains follows, all from one sample in a study of control samples from healthy donors and cancer patients. This table comes from immunoSEQ multiplex PCR, and its TCRdb copy is limited to in-frame clones, with some not included. The sample has some 130,000 clones; around 90% are singletons. The sequenced sample was blood. The receptors here all came from a man aged 18 to 30 in good health. The CDR3 runs from the conserved cysteine through the conserved F or W. Each record gives: clone size, V gene, J gene, D gene, CDR3 protein, CDR3 DNA. The D gene is left open where the match is weak. Expanded clones get a size class; other rows say once, few or many, or leave the size out.

size: -; V: TRBV3-1/TRBV3-2; J: TRBJ2-3; D: -; CDR3: CASSQGAGQGDTQYF; DNA: TGTGCCAGCAGCCAAGGTGCGGGACAAGGGGATACGCAGTATTTT
size: -; V: TRBV7-5; J: TRBJ1-3; D: -; CDR3: CARSSDRTQNRLSGNTIYF; DNA: TGTGCCAGAAGCTCAGACAGGACTCAGAATCGACTCTCTGGAAACACCATATATTTT
size: -; V: TRBV6-5; J: TRBJ2-7; D: TRBD1; CDR3: CASKTQGALDEQYF; DNA: TGTGCCAGCAAAACTCAGGGGGCTCTGGACGAGCAGTACTTC
size: -; V: TRBV19; J: TRBJ2-5; D: -; CDR3: CASSIGQAPQETQYF; DNA: TGTGCCAGTAGTATAGGGCAGGCACCCCAAGAGACCCAGTACTTC
size: -; V: TRBV5-4; J: TRBJ1-6; D: -; CDR3: CASSYYSYNSPLHF; DNA: TGTGCCAGCAGTTATTACAGTTATAATTCACCCCTCCACTTT
size: -; V: TRBV6-1; J: TRBJ2-7; D: TRBD2; CDR3: CASSDTSGGSYEQYF; DNA: TGTGCCAGCAGTGACACTAGCGGGGGGTCCTACGAGCAGTACTTC
size: -; V: TRBV11-1; J: TRBJ2-7; D: -; CDR3: CASSSTYEQYF; DNA: TGTGCCAGCAGCTCAACCTACGAGCAGTACTTC
size: -; V: TRBV6-5; J: TRBJ2-1; D: TRBD2; CDR3: CASSTTSANEQFF; DNA: TGTGCCAGCAGCACTACTAGCGCCAATGAGCAGTTCTTC
size: -; V: TRBV19; J: TRBJ1-5; D: TRBD1; CDR3: CASSPDRAVSYQPQHF; DNA: TGTGCCAGTAGTCCTGACAGGGCTGTATCCTATCAGCCCCAGCATTTT
size: few; V: TRBV6-1; J: TRBJ1-5; D: -; CDR3: CASTLGGGANQPQHF; DNA: TGTGCCAGCACCCTTGGAGGAGGGGCCAATCAGCCCCAGCATTTT
size: -; V: TRBV14; J: TRBJ1-2; D: -; CDR3: CASSAGLQYGYTF; DNA: TGTGCCAGCAGTGCAGGGCTTCAATATGGCTACACCTTC
size: -; V: TRBV6-2/TRBV6-3; J: TRBJ2-5; D: TRBD2; CDR3: CASSSPPGGLSVGETQYF; DNA: TGTGCCAGCAGTTCCCCACCGGGGGGGCTTAGTGTTGGAGAGACCCAGTACTTC
size: -; V: TRBV5-1; J: TRBJ1-1; D: -; CDR3: CASSHGEHTEAFF; DNA: TGCGCCAGCAGCCATGGTGAACACACTGAAGCTTTCTTT
size: -; V: TRBV11-2; J: TRBJ1-6; D: -; CDR3: CASSFREVSPLHF; DNA: TGTGCCAGCAGCTTCAGGGAAGTTTCACCCCTCCACTTT
size: -; V: TRBV6-6; J: TRBJ2-7; D: TRBD1; CDR3: CASRTGGSYEQYF; DNA: TGTGCCAGTCGGACAGGGGGTTCCTACGAGCAGTACTTC
size: -; V: TRBV3-1/TRBV3-2; J: TRBJ1-6; D: TRBD1; CDR3: CAAATGDSPLHF; DNA: TGTGCCGCCGCAACAGGGGATTCACCCCTCCACTTT